This record covers a single T cell receptor (beta chain). This entry comes from a study of blood T cell repertoires in COVID-19. Study information: Collection of acute and convalescent COVID-19 samples took place in the United States, Italy and Spain.

The data were produced by immunoSEQ multiplex PCR, yet TCRdb's version contains in-frame clones alone and is incomplete. Among approximately 200,000 clones listed, around nine tenths were seen once. Participant-reported clinical history was the basis for cohort assignment. Trimming cost V 6 bases and J 1 base, with 12 bases left between them. The CDR3 has 14 residues. The germline V gene has CDR1 MDHEN and CDR2 SYDVKM. The specimen sequenced was PBMCs or T cells enriched from blood (not recorded which). This sequence joins TRBV28 and TRBJ1-2, with a weak D call TRBD1 (5 bases). This clonotype originated in a woman younger than 45 who had been exposed to COVID-19. This CDR3 reads CASRSRENNYGYTF. CDR3 nucleotide sequence: TGTGCCAGCAGGAGCAGGGAAAATAACTATGGCTACACCTTC.